These T cell receptor beta chains were read from a single sample in a study of shared T cell receptors in the human thymus. The data were produced by immunoSEQ multiplex PCR, yet TCRdb's version contains in-frame clones alone and is incomplete. The table shows hundreds of thousands of clones, with over 75% occurring only once. The same sample was also used in a study of human thymus T cells.

Material for sequencing was thymocytes. All receptors come from a boy under three years old with a congenital heart defect. CDR3s include the opening cysteine and the closing phenylalanine or tryptophan. Fields, in order: D gene, V gene, clone size, J gene, CDR3 length, CDR3 protein, CDR3 DNA. The D gene is left open where the match is weak. Not every row has a clone size; where given, it reads once, few, many or a size class.

TRBD2	TRBV7-2	.	TRBJ2-7	16	CASSLGTSAGTYEQYF	TGTGCCAGCAGCCTCGGGACTAGCGCGGGGACCTACGAGCAGTACTTC
TRBD2	TRBV29-1	.	TRBJ2-3	15	CSVDREGVSTDTQYF	TGCAGCGTTGACCGGGAGGGGGTTAGCACAGATACGCAGTATTTT
.	TRBV7-9	.	TRBJ2-5	14	CASSQGVAEETQYF	TGTGCCAGCAGCCAAGGGGTAGCGGAAGAGACCCAGTACTTC
TRBD1	TRBV6-5	.	TRBJ2-7	14	CASKKDRRPYEQYF	TGTGCCAGTAAGAAGGACAGGAGACCCTACGAGCAGTACTTC
TRBD2	TRBV4-3	.	TRBJ2-7	16	CASSPVGGGRGDEQYF	TGCGCCAGCAGCCCAGTGGGGGGAGGGCGAGGCGACGAGCAGTACTTC
TRBD2	TRBV27	.	TRBJ2-3	17	CASTTEGRGRYTDTQYF	TGTGCCAGCACCACCGAGGGGAGGGGAAGGTATACAGATACGCAGTATTTT
TRBD1	TRBV7-2	.	TRBJ1-2	18	CASSLAEVMSGQVYGYTF	TGTGCCAGCAGCTTAGCGGAAGTTATGTCGGGACAGGTCTATGGCTACACCTTC
TRBD2	TRBV4-1	.	TRBJ2-2	17	CASSQVKLAGGTGELFF	TGCGCCAGCAGCCAAGTGAAGCTAGCGGGAGGAACCGGGGAGCTGTTTTTT
TRBD2	TRBV10-3	.	TRBJ2-6	16	CAISLSQAGDANVLTF	TGTGCCATCAGCCTCTCCCAGGCGGGAGATGCCAACGTCCTGACTTTC
TRBD2	TRBV5-4	.	TRBJ2-5	17	CASSPPVAGGPGETQYF	TGTGCCAGCAGCCCCCCCGTAGCGGGAGGGCCTGGAGAGACCCAGTACTTC
.	TRBV28	few	TRBJ2-7	13	CASRGLRGGEQYF	TGTGCCAGCAGGGGACTTAGGGGCGGCGAGCAGTACTTC
TRBD2	TRBV9	.	TRBJ2-1	18	CASSARSGTSGNWNEQFF	TGTGCCAGCAGCGCCCGATCCGGGACTAGCGGGAATTGGAATGAGCAGTTCTTC
.	TRBV6-1	once	TRBJ1-2	11	CAGQGNYGYTF	TGTGCCGGCCAGGGAAACTATGGCTACACCTTC
.	TRBV7-2	.	TRBJ2-7	14	CASSLLEVPGEQYF	TGTGCCAGCAGCTTATTGGAGGTCCCGGGCGAGCAGTACTTC
.	TRBV4-3	.	TRBJ2-1	17	CASSQDPGSLSYNEQFF	TGCGCCAGCAGCCAGGATCCCGGGTCCCTATCCTACAATGAGCAGTTCTTC
.	TRBV6-1	.	TRBJ2-7	14	CASSSDSVPYEQYF	TGTGCCAGCAGCTCGGACAGCGTCCCTTACGAGCAGTACTTC
.	TRBV27	.	TRBJ2-7	13	CASSPPGEAEQYF	TGTGCCAGCAGTCCGCCGGGGGAGGCCGAGCAGTACTTC
.	TRBV30	.	TRBJ2-7	16	CAWIYQRGQGRYEQYF	TGTGCCTGGATATACCAGAGGGGCCAGGGGAGATACGAGCAGTACTTC
TRBD2	TRBV4-3	once	TRBJ2-1	15	CASSQFAGEGNEQFF	TGCGCCAGCAGCCAATTCGCGGGAGAGGGCAATGAGCAGTTCTTC
.	TRBV4-2	.	TRBJ1-2	15	CASSQRNPGAHGYTF	TGTGCCAGCAGCCAGCGAAACCCAGGGGCCCATGGCTACACCTTC
.	TRBV4-1	.	TRBJ2-7	15	CASSHGSQGAYEQYF	TGCGCCAGCAGCCACGGGAGCCAGGGGGCCTACGAGCAGTACTTC
.	TRBV19	.	TRBJ2-1	17	CASSIDRGVREDNEQFF	TGTGCCAGTAGTATAGATCGAGGGGTGAGGGAGGACAATGAGCAGTTCTTC
.	TRBV12-5	once	TRBJ2-1	16	CASGTTGSRNYNEQFF	TGTGCTAGTGGGACAACCGGGAGCCGAAATTACAATGAGCAGTTCTTC
.	TRBV7-3	.	TRBJ2-2	16	CASSLLLPGGTGELFF	TGTGCCAGCAGCTTATTACTCCCCGGGGGCACCGGGGAGCTGTTTTTT
.	TRBV9	.	TRBJ2-1	16	CASSATSSAVYNEQFF	TGTGCCAGCAGCGCAACCTCTAGCGCCGTTTACAATGAGCAGTTCTTC
.	TRBV6-1	once	TRBJ2-1	13	CASSGYRNNEQFF	TGTGCCAGCAGTGGATACAGAAACAATGAGCAGTTCTTC
TRBD2	TRBV4-1	.	TRBJ2-4	17	CASSQRTSGLAKNIQYF	TGCGCCAGCAGCCAGAGGACTAGCGGACTAGCCAAAAACATTCAGTACTTC
TRBD2	TRBV6-1	.	TRBJ2-1	15	CASSVLASSYNEQFF	TGTGCCAGCAGTGTACTAGCGAGCTCCTACAATGAGCAGTTCTTC
.	TRBV7-9	.	TRBJ2-1	12	CASSLGAQGQFF	TGTGCCAGCAGCTTAGGGGCCCAAGGGCAGTTCTTC
.	TRBV9	few	TRBJ2-7	16	CASSVGQVDGSYEQYF	TGTGCCAGCAGCGTGGGGCAGGTGGACGGCTCCTACGAGCAGTACTTC
TRBD2	TRBV7-9	.	TRBJ2-1	17	CASSETPQREFRYEQFF	TGTGCCAGCAGCGAGACCCCCCAGCGGGAGTTTCGCTATGAGCAGTTCTTC
TRBD2	TRBV6-6	.	TRBJ2-7	16	CASSYFRLAGGYEQYF	TGTGCCAGCAGTTACTTCCGACTAGCGGGAGGGTACGAGCAGTACTTC
TRBD1	TRBV28	.	TRBJ2-6	19	CASSISGDRGITGANVLTF	TGTGCCAGCAGTATATCCGGGGACAGGGGAATAACTGGGGCCAACGTCCTGACTTTC
.	TRBV4-2	.	TRBJ2-7	16	CASSPLGGASSYEQYF	TGTGCCAGCAGCCCCCTGGGGGGTGCCAGCTCCTACGAGCAGTACTTC
.	TRBV28	.	TRBJ2-3	18	CASRPGTIHTEGTDTQYF	TGTGCCAGCAGGCCCGGGACGATACATACGGAGGGTACAGATACGCAGTATTTT
.	TRBV19	.	TRBJ2-2	16	CASSVGIPEGHGELFF	TGTGCCAGTAGTGTCGGGATCCCCGAGGGTCACGGGGAGCTGTTTTTT
.	TRBV15	.	TRBJ2-7	16	CATSSVRGPTSYEQYF	TGTGCCACCAGCAGTGTTAGGGGCCCCACCTCCTACGAGCAGTACTTC
.	TRBV28	.	TRBJ1-3	12	CATEIRGRSMNF	TGTGCCACCGAGATAAGGGGCCGATCCATGAATTTT
.	TRBV30	.	TRBJ2-1	11	CAWSGGGEQFF	TGTGCCTGGAGTGGAGGCGGTGAGCAGTTCTTC
TRBD1	TRBV6-6	.	TRBJ1-5	15	CASNKDRGPSQPQHF	TGTGCCAGCAACAAGGACAGGGGGCCGAGTCAGCCCCAGCATTTT
TRBD2	TRBV7-9	.	TRBJ2-1	17	CASSYRTSGKRNNEQFF	TGTGCCAGCAGCTACCGGACTAGCGGAAAGAGGAACAATGAGCAGTTCTTC
TRBD2	TRBV4-1	.	TRBJ2-1	15	CASSLTSGANNEQFF	TGCGCCAGCAGCCTCACTAGCGGGGCTAACAATGAGCAGTTCTTC
TRBD2	TRBV27	.	TRBJ2-5	18	CASSPMGLAGAPWETQYF	TGTGCCAGCAGTCCCATGGGACTAGCGGGGGCCCCGTGGGAGACCCAGTACTTC
.	TRBV2	.	TRBJ2-7	15	CASSEGGGDNYEQYF	TGTGCCAGCAGTGAAGGGGGAGGCGACAACTACGAGCAGTACTTC
.	TRBV27	.	TRBJ2-5	14	CASSPLGGEETQYF	TGTGCCAGCAGTCCCCTAGGGGGGGAAGAGACCCAGTACTTC
.	TRBV10-3	few	TRBJ2-7	20	CAISESNGPKQTDKEGKQYF	TGTGCCATCAGTGAGTCGAATGGGCCTAAACAAACAGATAAGGAGGGAAAGCAGTACTTC
TRBD1	TRBV5-8	few	TRBJ2-7	20	CASSLVGTGGLPANSYEQYF	TGTGCCAGCAGCTTGGTGGGGACAGGGGGCCTCCCCGCGAACTCCTACGAGCAGTACTTC
TRBD2	TRBV28	.	TRBJ2-5	14	CASSIAGDRETQYF	TGTGCCAGCAGTATAGCGGGAGATCGAGAGACCCAGTACTTC
TRBD1	TRBV9	.	TRBJ1-1	15	CASSPRTGGTTEAFF	TGTGCCAGCAGCCCCCGAACAGGGGGAACGACTGAAGCTTTCTTT
TRBD2	TRBV5-1	.	TRBJ2-7	15	CASSSGTSGPYEQYF	TGCGCCAGCAGCTCCGGGACTAGCGGCCCCTACGAGCAGTACTTC
.	TRBV4-2	.	TRBJ1-2	17	CASSPDLGDKANYGYTF	TGTGCCAGCAGCCCAGATTTAGGCGACAAGGCTAACTATGGCTACACCTTC
TRBD2	TRBV5-4	.	TRBJ2-1	14	CASSAVGGRNEQFF	TGTGCCAGCAGCGCCGTCGGCGGGAGGAATGAGCAGTTCTTC
.	TRBV5-1	.	TRBJ2-7	16	CASSLDAAVDAYEQYF	TGCGCCAGCAGCTTGGATGCGGCGGTAGACGCCTACGAGCAGTACTTC
TRBD1	TRBV27	.	TRBJ1-5	18	CASSSTGASFASSQPQHF	TGTGCCAGCAGTTCAACAGGGGCCTCCTTTGCCTCTAGTCAGCCCCAGCATTTT
.	TRBV7-9	.	TRBJ2-7	18	CASSLAIPPPGLSYEQYF	TGTGCCAGCAGCTTAGCGATTCCCCCCCCAGGACTTTCTTACGAGCAGTACTTC
TRBD1	TRBV10-2	.	TRBJ1-2	15	CATYHRGDLRYGYTF	TGCGCCACTTATCACAGGGGGGATTTGAGATATGGCTACACCTTC
TRBD1	TRBV30	.	TRBJ2-4	16	CAWSSPTGVAKNIQYF	TGTGCCTGGAGTTCTCCTACAGGGGTAGCCAAAAACATTCAGTACTTC